These 8 T cell receptor beta chains were sequenced from one sample in a study of blood T cell repertoires in COVID-19. Clones were read by immunoSEQ multiplex PCR, and TCRdb kept only the in-frame ones, dropping some. The sample yields over 90,000 clones, 75% to 90% seen once. The sequencing sample was made of peripheral blood. These receptors were obtained from a woman in her forties or fifties with COVID-19, enrolled during active disease.

The rearrangement joins TRBV6-5 to TRBJ1-5; D gene unclear. V was cut by 7 bases and J by 7 bases, with 14 bases left in between. The germline V gene has CDR1 MNHEY and CDR2 SVGAGI. The CDR3 is made up of 13 amino acids. The CDR3 DNA reads TGTGCCAGCAACCGGGGTTTCGGGCAGCCCCAGCATTTT. Its translation: CASNRGFGQPQHF.

The V and J genes are TRBV29-1 and TRBJ2-4, with 8 bases matching TRBD1. The V gene end was trimmed by 6 bases and the J gene end by 8 bases; junction bases not matched to a gene: 6. This CDR3 has 12 residues. Germline V gives CDR1 SQVTM, CDR2 ANQGSEA. CDR3 DNA: TGCAGCGTAGACAGGGGTCGGGACATTCAGTACTTC. This encodes CSVDRGRDIQYF.

The chain is built from TRBV3-1 (or the pseudogene TRBV3-2) and TRBJ2-3, with 7 bases identical to TRBD2. The V segment lost 5 bases and the J segment 6 bases; nucleotides outside the gene matches: 11. The CDR3 extends over 15 amino acids. Per the germline V gene, CDR1 is LGHDT and CDR2 is YNNKEL (reference sequence). CDR3 nucleotides: TGTGCCAGCAGCAACCCCGGGACTACTCCCGATACGCAGTATTTT. It codes for CASSNPGTTPDTQYF.

V is TRBV18 and J is TRBJ2-1, with 12 bases lining up with TRBD2. The germline V gene has CDR1 KGHSH and CDR2 LQKENI. CDR3 length: 15 amino acids. With V trimmed by 2 bases and J by 9 bases, 5 bases remained unmatched. The CDR3 region is CASSPSTSGGGEQFF. CDR3 nucleotides: TGTGCCAGCTCACCATCGACTAGCGGGGGTGGTGAGCAGTTCTTC.

This clone came up once. CDR3 nucleotide sequence: TGTGCCAGTAGTATAGACAGGGTTCCCGGGGAGCTGTTTTTT. This gives the protein CASSIDRVPGELFF. The chain joins TRBV19 to TRBJ2-2; perhaps TRBD1 as D (5 bases). The CDR3 totals 14 residues. V was cut by 0 bases and J by 6 bases, with 8 bases left in between. Looked up from germline, CDR1 is LNHDA and CDR2 is SQIVND (reference sequence).

Here the CDR3 reads CASSQGVGANVLTF. In DNA, the CDR3 is TGCGCCAGCAGCCAAGGCGTTGGGGCCAACGTCCTGACTTTC. The chain has TRBV4-1 and TRBJ2-6, with D unclear. Germline values: CDR1 MGHRA, CDR2 YSYEKL. This CDR3 has 14 amino acids. V was clipped by 1 base and J by 3 bases, with 4 bases between them.

This rearrangement joins TRBV25-1 to TRBJ1-5, with 8 positions matching TRBD1. Germline-derived CDR1 and CDR2 are MGHDK and SYGVNS. After removal of 6 bases from V and 6 bases from J, the junction contained 10 bases not matched to a gene. This CDR3 contains 15 residues. CDR3 residues: CASSETGVLGQPQHF. DNA for the CDR3: TGTGCCAGCAGCGAGACAGGGGTTTTGGGTCAGCCCCAGCATTTT.

CDR3 loop: CASSVRGDYTF. The DNA for the CDR3 is TGTGCCAGCAGCGTCAGGGGGGACTACACCTTC. J is TRBJ1-2 and V is TRBV5-8; 7 bases are shared with TRBD1. V lost 4 bases and J lost 10; bases outside the gene matches: 4. The V gene's germline CDR1 is SGHTS and CDR2 YDEGEE. The CDR3 runs 11 residues.